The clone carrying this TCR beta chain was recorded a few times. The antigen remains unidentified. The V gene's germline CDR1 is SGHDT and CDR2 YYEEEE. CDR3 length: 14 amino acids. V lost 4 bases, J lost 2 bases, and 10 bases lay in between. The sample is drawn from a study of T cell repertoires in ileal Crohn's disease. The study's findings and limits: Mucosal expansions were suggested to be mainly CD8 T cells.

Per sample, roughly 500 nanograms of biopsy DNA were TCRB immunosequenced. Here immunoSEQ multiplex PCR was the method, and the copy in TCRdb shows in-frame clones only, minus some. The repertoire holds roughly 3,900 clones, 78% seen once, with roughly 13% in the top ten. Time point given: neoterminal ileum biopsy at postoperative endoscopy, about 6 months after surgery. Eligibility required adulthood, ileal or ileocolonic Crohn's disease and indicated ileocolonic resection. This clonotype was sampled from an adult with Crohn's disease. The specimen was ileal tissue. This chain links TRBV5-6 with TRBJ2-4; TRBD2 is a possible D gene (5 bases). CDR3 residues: CASSKVGTKNIQYF. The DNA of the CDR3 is TGTGCCAGCAGCAAAGTCGGGACCAAAAACATTCAGTACTTC.